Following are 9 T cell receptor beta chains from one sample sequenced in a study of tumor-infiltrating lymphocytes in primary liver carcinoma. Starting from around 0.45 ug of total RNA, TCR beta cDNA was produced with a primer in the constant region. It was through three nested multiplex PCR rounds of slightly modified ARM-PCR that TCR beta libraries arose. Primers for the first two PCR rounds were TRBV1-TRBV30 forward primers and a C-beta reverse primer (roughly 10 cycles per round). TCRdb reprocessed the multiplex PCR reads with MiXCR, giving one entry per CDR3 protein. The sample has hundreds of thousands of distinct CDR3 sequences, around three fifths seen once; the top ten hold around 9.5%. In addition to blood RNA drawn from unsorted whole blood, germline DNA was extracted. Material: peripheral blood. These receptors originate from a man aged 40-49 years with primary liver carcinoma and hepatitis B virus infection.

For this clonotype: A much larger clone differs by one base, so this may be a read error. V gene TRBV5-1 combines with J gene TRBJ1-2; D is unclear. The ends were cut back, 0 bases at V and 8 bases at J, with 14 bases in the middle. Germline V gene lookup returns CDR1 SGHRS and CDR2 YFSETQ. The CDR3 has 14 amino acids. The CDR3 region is CASSLAEVLEGYTF. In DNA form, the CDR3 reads TGCGCCAGCAGCTTGGCCGAGGTTTTGGAGGGCTACACCTTC.

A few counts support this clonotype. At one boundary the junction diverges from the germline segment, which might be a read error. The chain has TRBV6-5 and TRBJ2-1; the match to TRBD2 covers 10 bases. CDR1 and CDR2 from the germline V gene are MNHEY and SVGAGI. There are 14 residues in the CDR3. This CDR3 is CVSSRGLANNEQFF. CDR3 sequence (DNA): TGTGTCAGCAGTCGGGGACTAGCGAATAATGAGCAGTTCTTC.

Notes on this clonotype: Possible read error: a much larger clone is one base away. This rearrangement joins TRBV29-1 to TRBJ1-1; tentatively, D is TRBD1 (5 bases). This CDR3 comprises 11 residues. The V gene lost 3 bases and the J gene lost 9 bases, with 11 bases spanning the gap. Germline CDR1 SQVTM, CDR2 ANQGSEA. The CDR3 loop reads CSVEGQTQAFF. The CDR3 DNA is TGCAGCGTTGAGGGGCAGACTCAAGCTTTCTTT.

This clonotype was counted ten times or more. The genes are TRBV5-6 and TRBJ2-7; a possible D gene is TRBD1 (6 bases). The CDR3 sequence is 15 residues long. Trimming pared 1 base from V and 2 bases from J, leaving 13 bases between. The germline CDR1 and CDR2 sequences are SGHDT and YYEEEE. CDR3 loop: CASSLTWTVAYEQYF. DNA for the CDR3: TGTGCCAGCAGCTTGACCTGGACAGTAGCCTACGAGCAGTACTTC.

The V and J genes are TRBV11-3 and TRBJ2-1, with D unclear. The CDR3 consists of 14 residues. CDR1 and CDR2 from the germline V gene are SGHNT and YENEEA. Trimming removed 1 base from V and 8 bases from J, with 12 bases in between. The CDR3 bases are TGTGCCAGCAGCTTAGTCCCGGAGCGATATGAGCAGTTCTTC. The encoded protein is CASSLVPERYEQFF.

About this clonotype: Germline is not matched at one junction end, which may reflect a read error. Written as DNA, the CDR3 is TGTGCCAGCAGTGGCCTCGGGACTAGACACACCAGGGAGCTGTTTTTT. Its translation is CASSGLGTRHTRELFF. The chain recombines TRBV6-1 with TRBJ2-2, with TRBD2 identical over 8 bases. Germline V gives CDR1 MNHNS, CDR2 SASEGT. The CDR3 length is 16 residues.

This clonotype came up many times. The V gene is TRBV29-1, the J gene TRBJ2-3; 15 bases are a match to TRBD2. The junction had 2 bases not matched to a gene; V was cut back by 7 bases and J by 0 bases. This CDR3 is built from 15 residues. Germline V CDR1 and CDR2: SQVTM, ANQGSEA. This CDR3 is CSAGLAGGSTDTQYF. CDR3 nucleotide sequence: TGCAGCGCCGGACTAGCGGGAGGGAGCACAGATACGCAGTATTTT.

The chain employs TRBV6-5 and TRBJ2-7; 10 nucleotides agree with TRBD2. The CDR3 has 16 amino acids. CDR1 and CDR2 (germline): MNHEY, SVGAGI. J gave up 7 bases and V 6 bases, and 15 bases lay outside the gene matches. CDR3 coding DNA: TGTGCCAGCAGCCCCCGGGCGGAACTAGCGGGAAGGGAGCAGTACTTC. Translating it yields CASSPRAELAGREQYF.

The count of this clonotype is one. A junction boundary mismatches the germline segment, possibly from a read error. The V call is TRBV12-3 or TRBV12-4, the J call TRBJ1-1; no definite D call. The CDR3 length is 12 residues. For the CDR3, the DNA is TGTACCAGCAGTTTCGCGAACATTGAAGCTTTCTTT. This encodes CTSSFANIEAFF.